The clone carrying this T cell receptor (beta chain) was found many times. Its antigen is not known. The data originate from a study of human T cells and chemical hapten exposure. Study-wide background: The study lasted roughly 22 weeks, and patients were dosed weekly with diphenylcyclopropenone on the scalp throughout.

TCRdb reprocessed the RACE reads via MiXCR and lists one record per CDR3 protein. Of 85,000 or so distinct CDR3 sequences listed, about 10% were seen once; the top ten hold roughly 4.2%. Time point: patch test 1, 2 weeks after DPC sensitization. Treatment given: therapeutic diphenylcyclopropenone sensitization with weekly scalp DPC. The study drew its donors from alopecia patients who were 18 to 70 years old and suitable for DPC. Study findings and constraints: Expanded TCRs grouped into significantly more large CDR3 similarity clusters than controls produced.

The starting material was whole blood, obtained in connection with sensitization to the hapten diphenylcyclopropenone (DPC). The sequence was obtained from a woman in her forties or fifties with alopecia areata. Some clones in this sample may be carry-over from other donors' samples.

CDR3 region: CATLPGWNEQFF. The CDR3 bases are TGTGCCACCCTACCGGGTTGGAATGAGCAGTTCTTC. The chain joins TRBV7-9 to TRBJ2-1; no firm D call. From germline, CDR1 is SEHNR and CDR2 FQNEAQ (reference sequence). Trimming took off 10 bases at V and 7 bases at J, with 14 bases between the two ends. CDR3 length equals 12 residues.